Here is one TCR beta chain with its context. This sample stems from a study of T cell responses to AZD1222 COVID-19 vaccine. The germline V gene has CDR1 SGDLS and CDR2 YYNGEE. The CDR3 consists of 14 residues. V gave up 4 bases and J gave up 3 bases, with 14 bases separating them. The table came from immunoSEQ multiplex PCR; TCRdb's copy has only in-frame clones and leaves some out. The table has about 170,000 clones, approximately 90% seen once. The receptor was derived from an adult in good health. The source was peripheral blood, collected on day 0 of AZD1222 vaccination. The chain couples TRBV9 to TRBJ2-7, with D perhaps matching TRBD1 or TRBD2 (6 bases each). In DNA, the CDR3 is TGTGCCAGCAGCCCGAGGGGGGATCTCTACGAGCAGTACTTC. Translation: CASSPRGDLYEQYF.